The subject of this entry is one T cell receptor beta chain. Its antigen is not identified. Employing constant-segment primers, 5'RACE generated TCR alpha and TCR beta cDNA libraries bearing sample barcodes and UMIs. MiXCR, run by TCRdb on the 5' RACE reads, gives a single entry per CDR3 protein. The sample lists roughly 340,000 distinct CDR3 sequences; around a sixth were seen once. The entry originates in a study of T-cell memory formation after mild COVID-19. Study details: Largely, TCR clusters stayed within a single donor. Study results and caveats: CD4+ contracting clones were found mainly in CM and EM, and CD8+ ones in EMRA.

Deletions cut 0 bases from V and 2 bases from J, with 5 bases between. Germline values: CDR1 SGDLS, CDR2 YYNGEE. The CDR3 runs to 13 residues. The TCR sequence derives from a man younger than 35 who had mild COVID-19 (a few samples of this study predate the infection). Cell type and time point are not known. This rearrangement joins TRBV9 to TRBJ1-2; no clear D gene. Sequenced sample: PBMCs or a T cell subset sorted from them (not recorded which). The CDR3 DNA reads as TGTGCCAGCAGCGTAGTAGGGAACTATGGCTACACCTTC. Its protein product is CASSVVGNYGYTF.